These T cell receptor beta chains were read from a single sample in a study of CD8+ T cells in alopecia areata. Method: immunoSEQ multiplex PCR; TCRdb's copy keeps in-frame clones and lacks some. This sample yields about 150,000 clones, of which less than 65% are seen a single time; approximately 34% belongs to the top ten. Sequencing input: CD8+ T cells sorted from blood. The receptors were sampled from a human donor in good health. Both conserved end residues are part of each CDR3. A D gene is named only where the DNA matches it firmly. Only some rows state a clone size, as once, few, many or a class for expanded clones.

TGTGCCAGTAGTGTGGGAAACAATGAGCAGTTCTTC	CASSVGNNEQFF	TRBJ2-1	-	-	TRBV19
TGTGCCAGCAGTCTCCCCCGTAGCGGGAAATACAATGAGCAGTTCTTC	CASSLPRSGKYNEQFF	TRBJ2-1	-	TRBD2	TRBV27
TGCGCCAGCAGTCCCCGACAGACTAGCTCCTACGAGCAGTACTTC	CASSPRQTSSYEQYF	TRBJ2-7	-	-	TRBV4-1
TGTGCCAGCAGCGTCACAGGGGGCACTGAAGCTTTCTTT	CASSVTGGTEAFF	TRBJ1-1	-	TRBD1	TRBV9
TGTGCCAGCAGCCCGACAGGGGCGGCCTATGGCTACACCTTC	CASSPTGAAYGYTF	TRBJ1-2	-	TRBD1	TRBV5-6
TGTGCCAGCAGCCGCAGGAGGAAGACAGATACGCAGTATTTT	CASSRRRKTDTQYF	TRBJ2-3	few	-	TRBV5-4
TGTGCCAGCAGTCCCGGGGGGGGCCACACTGAAGCTTTCTTT	CASSPGGGHTEAFF	TRBJ1-1	-	-	TRBV27
TGTGCCAGCAGGTCGGACAGGGATGAGCAGTTCTTC	CASRSDRDEQFF	TRBJ2-1	few	TRBD1	TRBV13
TGTGCCAGCATAGCGACAGGGGGCTATGTTCAGCCCCAGCATTTT	CASIATGGYVQPQHF	TRBJ1-5	-	TRBD1	TRBV2
TGTGCCACCAGCAGCCGGGACTTCACCGTGAGAGATGAGCAGTTCTTC	CATSSRDFTVRDEQFF	TRBJ2-1	-	-	TRBV15
TGTGCCAGCAGCCAAGGTTGGGGCTCCCACGAGCAGTACTTC	CASSQGWGSHEQYF	TRBJ2-7	few	-	TRBV14
TGTGCCAGCAGCGTATCCGGACTAGCGGGAGACTACGAGCAGTACTTC	CASSVSGLAGDYEQYF	TRBJ2-7	-	TRBD2	TRBV9
TGTGCCAGCAGTGCTTCGGTAAATAGCAATCAGCCCCAGCATTTT	CASSASVNSNQPQHF	TRBJ1-5	-	-	TRBV2
TGCAGCGTCCTTCACACAGGGGCATCCTACGAGCAGTACTTC	CSVLHTGASYEQYF	TRBJ2-7	-	TRBD1	TRBV29-1
TGCAGCGTGGAGGGGGGCACAGATACGCAGTATTTT	CSVEGGTDTQYF	TRBJ2-3	-	-	TRBV29-1
TGCAGTGCCCGAAGAGGGTATGAGCAGTTCTTC	CSARRGYEQFF	TRBJ2-1	-	-	TRBV20-1
TGTGCCAGCAGCTTAGGTCCGGGGCAGGGGGTATCTGGCTACACCTTC	CASSLGPGQGVSGYTF	TRBJ1-2	-	TRBD1	TRBV7-8
TGTGCCAGCAGGTACAACAGGGGCGGCTACACCTTC	CASRYNRGGYTF	TRBJ1-2	-	TRBD1	TRBV7-2
TGTGCCAGCAGCTTCCGGACAGGAAACACCGGGGAGCTGTTTTTT	CASSFRTGNTGELFF	TRBJ2-2	-	TRBD1	TRBV27
TGTGCCATCAGGGACCGAACGAACTACGAGCAGTACTTC	CAIRDRTNYEQYF	TRBJ2-7	-	-	TRBV10-3
TGTGCCAGCAGTTTAAGAGACAGCAATCAGCCCCAGCATTTT	CASSLRDSNQPQHF	TRBJ1-5	-	-	TRBV27
TGTGCCAGCAGTTTATCGATGGGTGGGAACACTGAAGCTTTCTTT	CASSLSMGGNTEAFF	TRBJ1-1	-	-	TRBV28
TGCGCCAGCAGCTTTGTAGGGGAGAACACTGAAGCTTTCTTT	CASSFVGENTEAFF	TRBJ1-1	few	-	TRBV5-1
TGTGCCACCAGCAGAGATGGAGGGCGCGACGAGCAGTACTTC	CATSRDGGRDEQYF	TRBJ2-7	-	-	TRBV15
TGTGCCAGCAGCCTAGGACAGGAATATCAGCCCCAGCATTTT	CASSLGQEYQPQHF	TRBJ1-5	-	TRBD1	TRBV6-5
TGTGCCAATGGGGGAGGAGCATATGGCTACACCTTC	CANGGGAYGYTF	TRBJ1-2	once	-	TRBV11-2
TGTGCCTGGAGCGGGACTCCAGCCTACGAGCAGTACTTC	CAWSGTPAYEQYF	TRBJ2-7	-	-	TRBV30
TGTGCCAGCAGCCAACGACACGGGGTAACGGACGAGCAGTACTTC	CASSQRHGVTDEQYF	TRBJ2-7	-	-	TRBV13
TGTGCTAGTGGCAGACCGGGACAGGGGATTGCCAACACTGAAGCTTTCTTT	CASGRPGQGIANTEAFF	TRBJ1-1	-	TRBD1	TRBV12-5
TGCGCCAGCAGCCAATGGGGAGGTGATGGAAACACCATATATTTT	CASSQWGGDGNTIYF	TRBJ1-3	-	-	TRBV4-1
TGTGCCTGGAGTGGGTCCATAGCCAAAAACATTCAGTACTTC	CAWSGSIAKNIQYF	TRBJ2-4	-	-	TRBV30
TGTGCCAGCAGCCGGGGGGGCGGGAACCAAGAGACCCAGTACTTC	CASSRGGGNQETQYF	TRBJ2-5	-	TRBD2	TRBV11-2
TGTGCCAGCTCCTACAATGAGCAGTTCTTC	CASSYNEQFF	TRBJ2-1	-	-	TRBV25-1
TGTGCCAGCAGACCGCTGACAGGGGGCGAGAGGAACATTCAGTACTTC	CASRPLTGGERNIQYF	TRBJ2-4	-	TRBD1	TRBV6-6
TGTGCCAGCAGCGTAGACGGTAGCGGGAGGGCGAACACCGGGGAGCTGTTTTTT	CASSVDGSGRANTGELFF	TRBJ2-2	-	TRBD2	TRBV9
TGTGCCAGCAGCTCTATGCCTACTAGCGCTCGGAGGGGCGGGGAGCTGTTTTTT	CASSSMPTSARRGGELFF	TRBJ2-2	-	TRBD2	TRBV9
TGTGCCAGCAGCTTAGGGACTAGCGGCACAGATACGCAGTATTTT	CASSLGTSGTDTQYF	TRBJ2-3	-	TRBD2	TRBV7-9
TGTGCCAGCAGCTTAACCCGGGGAACTGAAGCTTTCTTT	CASSLTRGTEAFF	TRBJ1-1	-	-	TRBV13
TGCAGTGCTAACCGACAGGGGTGGTACTTC	CSANRQGWYF	TRBJ2-7	-	TRBD1	TRBV20-1
TGTGCCTGGAGTGTAGCAGTGAACACTGAAGCTTTCTTT	CAWSVAVNTEAFF	TRBJ1-1	-	-	TRBV30